This T cell receptor (beta chain) was sequenced for a study of blood T cell repertoires in COVID-19 (dated by TCRdb to 2020 to 2021). Regarding the study in general: The collaborator samples originated in the United States, Italy and Spain and spanned the acute and convalescent phases of COVID-19. The dataset comprised deeply sampled blood TCRbeta repertoires from subjects exposed to, actively infected with, or recovered from COVID-19. HLA class I and class II types, where available, came from metadata supplied by the sample provider rather than from assay-based typing. The repertoires were made available in a free public database intended to serve as a resource for research on the immune response to SARS-CoV-2. The material from the prospective study consisted of cDNA or gDNA derived from T cells, B-cell-depleted T cells, or PBMCs. Sample metadata almost always included a de-identified subject ID, COVID-19 status, age in years and sex. Samples came from the ongoing ImmuneRACE study (first 160 participants) plus 1,254 subjects from 6 global collaborators. Results and caveats for the whole study, not just this receptor: The amount of clinical and demographic metadata varied by source and participant and was provided uncurated.

Note on this clone: This clone's antigen is unknown. No quality values exist for individual bases; no much larger clone is one base distant.

Participants in the prospective study were enrolled through a virtual design, were aged about 18 to 89 years, and lived in roughly 25 United States geographic areas. To assign participants to cohorts, the prospective study relied on clinical history that participants themselves reported in a screening survey and a study questionnaire. For ImmuneRACE Cohort 3, a participant was defined as recovered based on two consecutive negative NP/OP PCR tests, clearance by a healthcare professional, or resolution of symptoms. In the prospective study, mobile phlebotomists collected whole blood, serum and a nasopharyngeal or oropharyngeal swab from each participant. Over a roughly 2-month period, participants in the prospective study had the option of providing additional blood draws and questionnaires. Before DNA extraction, prospective study blood samples were shipped either frozen or at room temperature.

The trim is 1 base for V and 9 bases for J, with a gap of 4 bases between the germline ends. The CDR3 contains 12 residues, cysteine and phenylalanine counted. Just the 36-base CDR3 DNA is kept, in frame starting at base 1. CDR1 is given as SEHNR and CDR2 as FQNEAQ, both from the germline V gene (reference sequence). The immunoSEQ Assay, a bias-controlled multiplex PCR, was used to amplify TCRbeta CDR3 regions from genomic DNA. As for the authors' bioinformatics: The number of nucleated cells in each sample was estimated from the amplification of reference gene primers within the assay. To quantify the absolute abundance of each unique TCRbeta CDR3 rearrangement, sequence reads were collapsed and filtered. For each sample, productive Simpson clonality was calculated as the square root of Simpson's diversity index across productive rearrangements. Imported from immuneACCESS, the table was reduced by TCRdb to in-frame sequences with V and J called. These copies leave out some clones; in studies compared against another copy, an unresolved V gene accounts for under half, and the cause of the remainder is not known. That table gives V, J and clone size, and the DNA gave D and trimming. The sample yields 490,000 or so clones; 70% to 90% were counted once. The top ten hold 6.5% to 8.5% of the sample.

Sequencing used PBMCs or T cells enriched from blood (not recorded which). The clonotype comes from a woman aged 55-75 years who had recovered from COVID-19. Recombination joined TRBV7-9 with TRBJ1-6; the D segment cannot be called with confidence. The nucleotide sequence reads TGTGCCAGCAGCTTAGACAGTTCACCCCTCCACTTT. The resulting protein is CASSLDSSPLHF.